This T cell receptor (beta chain) was captured in a study of cytomegalovirus exposure and HLA in healthy donors. The CDR3 runs 14 residues. Germline-derived CDR1 and CDR2 are SGHRS and YFSETQ. V lost 5 bases and J 5 bases, leaving 13 bases between the germline ends. Use of 60 Vbeta and 13 Jbeta primers characterized the PCR. Profiled with immunoSEQ multiplex PCR; TCRdb holds only in-frame clones, not every one. The table has more than 75,000 clones, about 76% seen once. The V call is TRBV5-1, the J call TRBJ2-2, with a possible D match to TRBD1 (6 bases). This receptor was obtained from a middle-aged woman in good health and CMV-seropositive. The sample was PBMCs. CDR3 in amino acids: CASRGTGWTGELFF. CDR3 DNA: TGCGCCAGCAGAGGTACAGGGTGGACCGGGGAGCTGTTTTTT.